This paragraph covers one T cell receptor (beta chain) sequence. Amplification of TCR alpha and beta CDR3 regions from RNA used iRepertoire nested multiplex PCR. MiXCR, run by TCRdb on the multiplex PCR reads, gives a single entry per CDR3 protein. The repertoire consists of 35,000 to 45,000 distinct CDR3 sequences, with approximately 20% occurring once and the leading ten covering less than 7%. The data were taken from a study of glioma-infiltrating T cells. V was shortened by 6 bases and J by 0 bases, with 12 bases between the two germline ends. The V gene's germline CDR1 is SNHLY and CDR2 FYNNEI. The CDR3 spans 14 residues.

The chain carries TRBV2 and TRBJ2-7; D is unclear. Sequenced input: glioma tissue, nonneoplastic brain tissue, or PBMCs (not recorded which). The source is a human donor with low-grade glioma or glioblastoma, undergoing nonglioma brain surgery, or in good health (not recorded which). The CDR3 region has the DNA TGTGCCAGCAGATTGGGCCGGAGCTCCTACGAGCAGTACTTC. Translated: CASRLGRSSYEQYF.